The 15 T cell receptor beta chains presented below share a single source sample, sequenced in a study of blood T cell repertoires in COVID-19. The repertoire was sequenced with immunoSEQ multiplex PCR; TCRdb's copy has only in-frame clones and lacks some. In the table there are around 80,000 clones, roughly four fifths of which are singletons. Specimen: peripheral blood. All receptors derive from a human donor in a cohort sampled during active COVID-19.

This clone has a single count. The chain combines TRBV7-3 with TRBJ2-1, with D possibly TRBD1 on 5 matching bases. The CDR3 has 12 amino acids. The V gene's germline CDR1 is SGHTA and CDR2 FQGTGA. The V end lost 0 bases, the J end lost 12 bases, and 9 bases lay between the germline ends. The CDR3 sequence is CASSLTGQGQFF. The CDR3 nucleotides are TGTGCCAGCAGCTTAACGGGGCAGGGGCAGTTCTTC.

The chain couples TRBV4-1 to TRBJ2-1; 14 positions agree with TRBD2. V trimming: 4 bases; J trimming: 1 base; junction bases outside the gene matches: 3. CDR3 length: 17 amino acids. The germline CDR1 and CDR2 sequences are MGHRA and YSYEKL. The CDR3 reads CASSRGLAGESYNEQFF. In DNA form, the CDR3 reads TGCGCCAGCAGCCGGGGACTAGCGGGGGAGTCCTACAATGAGCAGTTCTTC.

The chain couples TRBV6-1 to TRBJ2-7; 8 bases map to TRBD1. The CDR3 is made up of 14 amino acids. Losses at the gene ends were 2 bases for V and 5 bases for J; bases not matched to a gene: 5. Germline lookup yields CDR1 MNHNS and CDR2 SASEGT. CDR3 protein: CASSEHPGGNEQYF. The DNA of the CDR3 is TGTGCCAGCAGTGAACACCCAGGGGGCAACGAGCAGTACTTC.

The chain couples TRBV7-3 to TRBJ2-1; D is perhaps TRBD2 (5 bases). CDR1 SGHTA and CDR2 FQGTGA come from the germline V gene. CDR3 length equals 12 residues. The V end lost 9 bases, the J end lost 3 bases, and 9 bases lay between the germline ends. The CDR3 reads CASRLIYNEQFF. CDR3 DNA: TGTGCCAGTAGACTAATCTACAATGAGCAGTTCTTC.

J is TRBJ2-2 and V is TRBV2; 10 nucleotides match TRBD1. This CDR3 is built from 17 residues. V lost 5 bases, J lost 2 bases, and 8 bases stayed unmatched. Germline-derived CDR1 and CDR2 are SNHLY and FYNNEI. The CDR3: CASSQPGQGTNTGELFF. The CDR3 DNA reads TGTGCCAGCAGTCAACCGGGACAGGGGACAAACACCGGGGAGCTGTTTTTT.

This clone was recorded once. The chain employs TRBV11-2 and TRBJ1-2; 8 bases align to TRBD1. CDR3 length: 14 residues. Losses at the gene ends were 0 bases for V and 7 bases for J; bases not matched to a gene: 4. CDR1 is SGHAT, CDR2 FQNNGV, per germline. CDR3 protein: CASSLEQGAAGYTF. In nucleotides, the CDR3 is TGTGCCAGCAGCTTAGAGCAGGGGGCAGCTGGCTACACCTTC.

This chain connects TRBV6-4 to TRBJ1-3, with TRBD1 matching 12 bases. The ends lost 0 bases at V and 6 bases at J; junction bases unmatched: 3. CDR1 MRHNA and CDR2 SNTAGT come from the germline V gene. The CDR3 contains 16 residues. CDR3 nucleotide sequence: TGTGCCAGCAGTGACTCGAAGGGACAGGGGGCAAACACCATATATTTT. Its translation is CASSDSKGQGANTIYF.

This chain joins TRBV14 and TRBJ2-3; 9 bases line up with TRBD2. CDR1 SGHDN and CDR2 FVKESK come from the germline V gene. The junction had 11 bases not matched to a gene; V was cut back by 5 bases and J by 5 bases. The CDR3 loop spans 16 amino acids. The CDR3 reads CASSLGLAALLDTQYF. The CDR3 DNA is TGTGCCAGCAGCTTGGGACTAGCCGCTTTGTTAGATACGCAGTATTTT.

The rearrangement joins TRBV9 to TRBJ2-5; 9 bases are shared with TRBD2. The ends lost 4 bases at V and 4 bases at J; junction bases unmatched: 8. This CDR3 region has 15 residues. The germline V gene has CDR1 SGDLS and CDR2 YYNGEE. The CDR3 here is CASSRSGGPGETQYF. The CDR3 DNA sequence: TGTGCCAGCAGCCGAAGCGGGGGGCCAGGAGAGACCCAGTACTTC.

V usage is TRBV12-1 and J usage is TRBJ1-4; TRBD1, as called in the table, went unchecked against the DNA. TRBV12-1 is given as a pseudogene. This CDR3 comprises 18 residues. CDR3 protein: CASSFPIGRRARNAQLFF. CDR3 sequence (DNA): TGTGCCAGCAGCTTTCCCATTGGGCGCCGCGCCAGAAACGCCCAACTGTTTTTT.

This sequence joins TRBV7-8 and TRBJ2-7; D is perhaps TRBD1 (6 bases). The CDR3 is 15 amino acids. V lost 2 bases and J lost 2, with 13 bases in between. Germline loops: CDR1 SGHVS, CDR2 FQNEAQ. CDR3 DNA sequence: TGTGCCAGCAGCTTAAATCCAGGGGACGCCTACGAGCAGTACTTC. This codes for CASSLNPGDAYEQYF.

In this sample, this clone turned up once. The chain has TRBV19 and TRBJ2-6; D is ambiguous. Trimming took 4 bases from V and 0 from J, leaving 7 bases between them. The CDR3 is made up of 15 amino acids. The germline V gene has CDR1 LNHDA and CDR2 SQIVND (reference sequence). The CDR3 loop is CASSNEDSGANVLTF. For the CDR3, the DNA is TGTGCCAGTAGTAATGAGGACTCTGGGGCCAACGTCCTGACTTTC.

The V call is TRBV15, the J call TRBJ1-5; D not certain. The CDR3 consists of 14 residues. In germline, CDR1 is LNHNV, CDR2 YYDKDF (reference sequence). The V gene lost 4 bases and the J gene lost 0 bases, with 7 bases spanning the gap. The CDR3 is CATSKGSSNQPQHF. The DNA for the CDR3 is TGTGCCACCAGCAAAGGGAGTAGCAATCAGCCCCAGCATTTT.

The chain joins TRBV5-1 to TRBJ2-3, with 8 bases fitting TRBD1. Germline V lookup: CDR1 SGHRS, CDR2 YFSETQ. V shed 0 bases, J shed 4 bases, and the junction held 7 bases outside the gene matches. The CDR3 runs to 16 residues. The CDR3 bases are TGCGCCAGCAGCTTGGTGCGGCAGGGGGCTTCAGATACGCAGTATTTT. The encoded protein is CASSLVRQGASDTQYF.

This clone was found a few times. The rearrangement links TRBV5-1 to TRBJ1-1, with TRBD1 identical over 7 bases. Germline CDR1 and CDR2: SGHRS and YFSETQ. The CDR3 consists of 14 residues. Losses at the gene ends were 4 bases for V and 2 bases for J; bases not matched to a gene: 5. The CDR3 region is CASSIRQGNTEAFF. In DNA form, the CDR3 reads TGCGCCAGCAGCATCAGACAGGGAAACACTGAAGCTTTCTTT.